A few counts support the clone carrying this T cell receptor (beta chain). Sequenced by immunoSEQ multiplex PCR; TCRdb stores in-frame clones only, minus some. This table has 1,400 or so clones, roughly 87% appearing once. The data are from a study of somatic mutations in cytotoxic T cells in rheumatoid arthritis. Trimming took 4 bases from V and 8 from J, leaving 12 bases between them. Germline CDR1 reads SGHTS; CDR2 reads YDEGEE. This CDR3 region has 12 residues. This chain connects TRBV5-8 to TRBJ1-2; the D gene is possibly TRBD1 (5 bases). The sequence was obtained from a woman in her 70s with rheumatoid arthritis. The material sequenced was CD8+ T cells sorted from blood. In nucleotides, the CDR3 is TGTGCCAGCAGCCAGGGTTTAGGCGGCTACACCTTC. It encodes CASSQGLGGYTF. The variable domain in full, with the rest retrieved from reference TRBV5-8 and TRBJ1-2, is EAGVTQSPTHLIKTRGQQATLRCSPISGHTSVYWYQQALGLGLQFLLWYDEGEERNRGNFPPRFSGRQFPNYSSELNVNALELEDSALYLCASSQGLGGYTFGSGTRLTVV.